What follows is one TCR beta chain and its context. Its antigen is unknown. The data originate from a study of persistence of HIV-infected CD4 T cells. Study in general: The sample holds CD4+ T cells responsive to CMV or HIV-1 Gag.

Study conclusions and caveats: Bulk TCR data could not be restricted to HIV-1-infected CMV-responding cells.

The stimulus was lysate of CMV-infected fibroblasts, about 10 ug/mL. CD40L-negative CD69-negative CD45RO-high memory CD4+ T cells were sorted as populations depleted of antigen-responding cells. Donors were HIV-1-infected adults who began suppressive ART during chronic infection. Looked up from germline, CDR1 is SGHNT and CDR2 is YENEEA. J lost 3 bases, V lost 1 base, and 2 bases had no gene match. The CDR3 length is 15 residues. This was the immunoSEQ version 4 assay in survey mode. The data were produced by immunoSEQ multiplex PCR, yet TCRdb's version contains in-frame clones alone and is incomplete. The data contain some 31,000 clones, roughly four fifths of them singletons.

The sequence derives from an adult man with HIV who was CMV-seropositive. The chain is built from TRBV11-3 and TRBJ2-3; 9 bases match TRBD1. The source was CD4+ T cells sorted from PBMCs after roughly 20-hour stimulation, collected from a patient who received antiretroviral therapy. Here the CDR3 reads CASSLGDRDTDTQYF. CDR3 sequence (DNA): TGTGCCAGCAGCTTAGGGGACAGGGATACAGATACGCAGTATTTT.